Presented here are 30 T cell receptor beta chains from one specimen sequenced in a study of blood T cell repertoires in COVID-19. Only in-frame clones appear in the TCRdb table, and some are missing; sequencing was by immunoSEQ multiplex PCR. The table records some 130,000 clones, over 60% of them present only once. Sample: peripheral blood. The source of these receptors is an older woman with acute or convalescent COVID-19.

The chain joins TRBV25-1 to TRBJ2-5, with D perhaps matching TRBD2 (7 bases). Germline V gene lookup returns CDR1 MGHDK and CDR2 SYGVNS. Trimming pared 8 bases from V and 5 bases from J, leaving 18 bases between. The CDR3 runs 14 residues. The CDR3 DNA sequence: TGTGCCAGCCCCCGGAGGGGGGGGTACGAGACCCAGTACTTC. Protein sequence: CASPRRGGYETQYF.

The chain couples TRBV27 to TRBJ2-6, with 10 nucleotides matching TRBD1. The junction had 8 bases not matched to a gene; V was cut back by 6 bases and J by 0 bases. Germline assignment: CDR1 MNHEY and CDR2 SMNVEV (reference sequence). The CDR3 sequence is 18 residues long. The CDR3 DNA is TGTGCCAGCAGAGAGGGGGACAGGGGATACTCTGGGGCCAACGTCCTGACTTTC. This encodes CASREGDRGYSGANVLTF.

The CDR3: CASSLAGDYEQYF. CDR3 nucleotides: TGTGCCAGCAGCTTAGCGGGAGACTACGAGCAGTACTTC. The rearrangement uses TRBV6-5 and TRBJ2-7; 9 nucleotides line up with TRBD2. Germline trimming cut 6 bases from V and 3 bases from J; bases unmatched to any gene: 3. Looked up from germline, CDR1 is MNHEY and CDR2 is SVGAGI. This CDR3 spans 13 amino acids.

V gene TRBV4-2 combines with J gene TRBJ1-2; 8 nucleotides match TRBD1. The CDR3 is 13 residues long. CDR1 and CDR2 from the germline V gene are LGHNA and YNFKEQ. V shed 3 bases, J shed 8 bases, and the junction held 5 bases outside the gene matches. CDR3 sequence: CASSQDRERGYTF. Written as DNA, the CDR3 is TGTGCCAGCAGCCAGGACAGGGAACGGGGCTACACCTTC.

The CDR3 loop reads CASSRPTGGAETQYF. The CDR3, as DNA: TGTGCCAGCTCACGACCGACAGGGGGCGCTGAGACCCAGTACTTC. This chain uses TRBV18 with TRBJ2-5; 10 bases line up with TRBD1. Germline V CDR1 and CDR2: KGHSH, LQKENI. After removal of 4 bases from V and 5 bases from J, the junction contained 7 bases not matched to a gene. The CDR3 has 15 amino acids.

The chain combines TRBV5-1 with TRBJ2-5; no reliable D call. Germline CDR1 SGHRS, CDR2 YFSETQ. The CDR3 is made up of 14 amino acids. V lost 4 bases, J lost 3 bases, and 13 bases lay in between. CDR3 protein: CASSRYGIEETQYF. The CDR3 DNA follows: TGCGCCAGCAGCCGGTACGGTATAGAAGAGACCCAGTACTTC.

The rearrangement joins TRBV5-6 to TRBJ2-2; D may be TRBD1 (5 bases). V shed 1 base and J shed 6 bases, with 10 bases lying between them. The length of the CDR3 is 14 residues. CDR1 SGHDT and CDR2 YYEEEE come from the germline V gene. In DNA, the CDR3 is TGTGCCAGCAGCTTGCTACAGGCGTCCGGGGAGCTGTTTTTT. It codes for CASSLLQASGELFF.

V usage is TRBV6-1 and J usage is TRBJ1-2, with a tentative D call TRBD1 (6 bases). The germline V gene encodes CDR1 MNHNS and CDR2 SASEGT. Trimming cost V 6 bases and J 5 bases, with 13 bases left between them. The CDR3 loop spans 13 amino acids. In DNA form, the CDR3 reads TGTGCCAGCAGCTATGGGGGCGGATATGGCTACACCTTC. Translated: CASSYGGGYGYTF.

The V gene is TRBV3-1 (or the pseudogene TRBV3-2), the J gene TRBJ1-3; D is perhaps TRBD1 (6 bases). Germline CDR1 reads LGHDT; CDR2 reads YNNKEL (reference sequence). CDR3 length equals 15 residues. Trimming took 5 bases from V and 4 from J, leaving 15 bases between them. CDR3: CASSYTGPRGNTIYF. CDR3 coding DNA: TGTGCCAGCAGCTATACAGGGCCGCGAGGAAACACCATATATTTT.

CDR3 nucleotides: TGCAGCGTTTTAGCGGGGGGGCCCCATGAGCAGTTCTTC. This sequence encodes CSVLAGGPHEQFF. The chain employs TRBV29-1 and TRBJ2-1; 11 bases are shared with TRBD2. The ends lost 5 bases at V and 8 bases at J; junction bases unmatched: 5. This CDR3 has 13 amino acids. Germline CDR1 and CDR2: SQVTM and ANQGSEA.

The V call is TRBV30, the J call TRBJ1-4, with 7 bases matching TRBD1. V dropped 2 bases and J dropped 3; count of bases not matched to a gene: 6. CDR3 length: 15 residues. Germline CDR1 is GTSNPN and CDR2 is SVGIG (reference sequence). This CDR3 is CAWSRQGGSNEKLFF. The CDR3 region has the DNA TGTGCCTGGAGTCGACAGGGTGGTTCTAATGAAAAACTGTTTTTT.

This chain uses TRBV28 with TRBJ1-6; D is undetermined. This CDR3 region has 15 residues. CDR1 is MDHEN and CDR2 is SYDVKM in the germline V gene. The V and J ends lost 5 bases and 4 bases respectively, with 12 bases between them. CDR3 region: CASSRLAGYNSPLHF. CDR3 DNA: TGTGCCAGCAGTCGCCTTGCAGGTTATAATTCACCCCTCCACTTT.

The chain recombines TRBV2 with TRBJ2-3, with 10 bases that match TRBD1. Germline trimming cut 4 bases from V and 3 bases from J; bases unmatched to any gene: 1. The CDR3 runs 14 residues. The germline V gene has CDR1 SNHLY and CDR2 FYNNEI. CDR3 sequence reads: CASSGDRGTDTQYF. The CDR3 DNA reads TGTGCCAGCAGTGGGGACAGGGGAACAGATACGCAGTATTTT.

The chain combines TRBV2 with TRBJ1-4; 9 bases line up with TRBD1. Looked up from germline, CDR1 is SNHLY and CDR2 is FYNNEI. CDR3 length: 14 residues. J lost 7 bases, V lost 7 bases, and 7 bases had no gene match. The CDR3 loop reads CASTLQGAGEKLFF. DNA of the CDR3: TGTGCCAGCACTTTACAGGGGGCGGGTGAAAAACTGTTTTTT.

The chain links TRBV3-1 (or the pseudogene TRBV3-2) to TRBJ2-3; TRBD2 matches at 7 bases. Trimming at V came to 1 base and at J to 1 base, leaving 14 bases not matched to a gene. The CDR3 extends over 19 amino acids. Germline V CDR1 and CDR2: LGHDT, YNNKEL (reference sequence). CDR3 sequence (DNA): TGTGCCAGCAGCCAAGTGGTCAGCGGGGTAGTAAGGGGCACAGATACGCAGTATTTT. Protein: CASSQVVSGVVRGTDTQYF.

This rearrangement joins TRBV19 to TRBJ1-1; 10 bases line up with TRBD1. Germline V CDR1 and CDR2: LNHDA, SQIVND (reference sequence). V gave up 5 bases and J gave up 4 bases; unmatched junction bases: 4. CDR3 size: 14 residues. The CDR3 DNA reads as TGTGCCAGTAGTGGAGACAGGGGGCGCACTGAAGCTTTCTTT. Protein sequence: CASSGDRGRTEAFF.

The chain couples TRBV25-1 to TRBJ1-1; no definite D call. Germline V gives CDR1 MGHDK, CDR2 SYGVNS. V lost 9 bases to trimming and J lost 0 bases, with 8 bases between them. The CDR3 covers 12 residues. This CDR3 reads CASLGLNTEAFF. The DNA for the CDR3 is TGTGCCAGTCTGGGCTTGAACACTGAAGCTTTCTTT.

CDR3 nucleotides: TGCGCCAGCAGCTTGGGTGCTAGCGGGATCAACGAGCAGTACTTC. This translates into CASSLGASGINEQYF. The gene calls are TRBV5-1 and TRBJ2-7; 9 positions match TRBD2. The V gene end was trimmed by 0 bases and the J gene end by 5 bases; junction bases not matched to a gene: 6. This CDR3 has 15 residues. Germline V gene lookup returns CDR1 SGHRS and CDR2 YFSETQ.

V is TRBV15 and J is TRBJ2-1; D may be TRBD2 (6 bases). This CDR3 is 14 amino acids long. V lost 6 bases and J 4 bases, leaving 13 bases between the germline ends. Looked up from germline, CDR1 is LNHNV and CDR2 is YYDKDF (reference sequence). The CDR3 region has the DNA TGTGCCACCAGGCGGGGCGAAGAATACAATGAGCAGTTCTTC. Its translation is CATRRGEEYNEQFF.

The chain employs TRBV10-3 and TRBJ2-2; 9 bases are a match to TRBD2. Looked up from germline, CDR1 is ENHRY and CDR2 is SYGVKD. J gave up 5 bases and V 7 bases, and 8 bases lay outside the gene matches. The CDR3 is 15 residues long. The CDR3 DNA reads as TGTGCCATCACTCCCAACGCGGGGGGGACCGGGGAGCTGTTTTTT. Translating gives CAITPNAGGTGELFF.

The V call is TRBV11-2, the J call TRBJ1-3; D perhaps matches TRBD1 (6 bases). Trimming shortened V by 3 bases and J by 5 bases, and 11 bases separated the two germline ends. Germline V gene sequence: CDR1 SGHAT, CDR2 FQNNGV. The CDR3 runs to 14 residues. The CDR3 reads CASSLGQGRNTIYF. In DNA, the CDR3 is TGTGCCAGCAGCTTGGGCCAGGGGAGAAACACCATATATTTT.

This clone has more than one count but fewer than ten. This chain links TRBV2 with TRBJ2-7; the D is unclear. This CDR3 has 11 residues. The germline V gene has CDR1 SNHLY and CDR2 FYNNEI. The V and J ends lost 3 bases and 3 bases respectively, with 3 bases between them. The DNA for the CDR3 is TGTGCCAGCAGTGACAACTACGAGCAGTACTTC. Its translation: CASSDNYEQYF.

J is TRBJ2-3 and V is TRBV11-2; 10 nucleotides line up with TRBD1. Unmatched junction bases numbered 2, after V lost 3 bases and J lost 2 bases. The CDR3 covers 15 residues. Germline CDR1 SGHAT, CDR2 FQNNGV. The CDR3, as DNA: TGTGCCAGCAGCTTGGACAGGGGGTACACAGATACGCAGTATTTT. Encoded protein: CASSLDRGYTDTQYF.

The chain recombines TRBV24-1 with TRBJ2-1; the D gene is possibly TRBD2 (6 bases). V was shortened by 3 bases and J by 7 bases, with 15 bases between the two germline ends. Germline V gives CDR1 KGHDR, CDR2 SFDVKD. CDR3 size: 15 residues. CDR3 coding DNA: TGTGCCACCAGTGATCTCGGGAGCGGTGGTAATGAGCAGTTCTTC. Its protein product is CATSDLGSGGNEQFF.

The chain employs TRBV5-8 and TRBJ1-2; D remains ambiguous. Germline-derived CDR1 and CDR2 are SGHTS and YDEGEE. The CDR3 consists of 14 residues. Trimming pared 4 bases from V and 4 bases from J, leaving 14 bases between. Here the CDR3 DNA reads TGTGCCAGCAGCCCTAGAACCGACGGCTATGGCTACACCTTC. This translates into CASSPRTDGYGYTF.

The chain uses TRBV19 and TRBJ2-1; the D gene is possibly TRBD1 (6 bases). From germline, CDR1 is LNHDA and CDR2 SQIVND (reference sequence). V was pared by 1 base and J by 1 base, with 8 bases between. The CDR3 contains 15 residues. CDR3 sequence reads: CASSIGDTSYNEQFF. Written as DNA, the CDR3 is TGTGCCAGTAGTATAGGGGACACTTCCTACAATGAGCAGTTCTTC.

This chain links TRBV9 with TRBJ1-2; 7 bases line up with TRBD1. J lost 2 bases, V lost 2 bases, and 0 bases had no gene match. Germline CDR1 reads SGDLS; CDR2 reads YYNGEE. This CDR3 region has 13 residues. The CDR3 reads CASSVTGNYGYTF. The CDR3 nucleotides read TGTGCCAGCAGCGTGACAGGGAACTATGGCTACACCTTC.

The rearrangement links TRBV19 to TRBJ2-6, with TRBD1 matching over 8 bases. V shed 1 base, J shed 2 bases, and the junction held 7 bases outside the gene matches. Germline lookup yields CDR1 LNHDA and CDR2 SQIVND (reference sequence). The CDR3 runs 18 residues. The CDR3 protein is CASSIGTVQGAGANVLTF. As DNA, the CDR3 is TGTGCCAGTAGTATAGGGACGGTACAGGGGGCTGGGGCCAACGTCCTGACTTTC.

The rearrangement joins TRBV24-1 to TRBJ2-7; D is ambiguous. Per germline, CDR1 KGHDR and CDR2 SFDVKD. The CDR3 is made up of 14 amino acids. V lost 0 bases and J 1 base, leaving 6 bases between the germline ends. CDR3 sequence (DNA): TGTGCCACCAGTGATTTGGCCAGTTCCTACGAGCAGTACTTC. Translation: CATSDLASSYEQYF.

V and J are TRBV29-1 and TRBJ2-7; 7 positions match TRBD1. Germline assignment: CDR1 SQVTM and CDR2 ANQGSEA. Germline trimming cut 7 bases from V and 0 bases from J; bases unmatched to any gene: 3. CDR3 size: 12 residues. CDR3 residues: CSGGQNSYEQYF. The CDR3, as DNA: TGCAGCGGGGGACAGAACTCCTACGAGCAGTACTTC.